The 30 T cell receptor beta chains in this list originate from one sample, sequenced in a study of CD8 T cells in ankylosing spondylitis. General study results and limits: Several highly homologous variants made up a TCR beta motif, and this motif appeared characteristic of ankylosing spondylitis blood.

These receptors' targets are unknown. MiXCR was run by TCRdb on the 5' RACE reads, yielding one entry per CDR3 protein. The table shows hundreds of thousands of distinct CDR3 sequences, with roughly 25% occurring only once. Sequenced input: blood, either unsorted or a sorted T cell fraction (not recorded which). Receptors were obtained from a male donor with ankylosing spondylitis.

J is TRBJ1-5 and V is TRBV20-1; 7 positions agree with TRBD1. This CDR3 contains 14 residues. CDR1 and CDR2 from the germline V gene are DFQATT and SNEGSKA (reference sequence). V dropped 6 bases and J dropped 3; count of bases not matched to a gene: 8. CDR3: CSARDREYNQPQHF. CDR3 bases: TGCAGTGCCCGTGACAGGGAGTACAATCAGCCCCAGCATTTT.

This clonotype was seen a handful of times. Here the CDR3 omits its conserved ending phenylalanine or tryptophan, so a read error is the likely source. Because the CDR3's place on the DNA is in doubt, the DNA is left out and the CDR3 is given as listed by TCRdb. The gene calls are TRBV20-1 and TRBJ2-1; the listed D gene, TRBD1, was not tested against the DNA. The CDR3 spans 11 amino acids, including both terminal residues. Germline values: CDR1 DFQATT, CDR2 SNEGSKA (reference sequence). The CDR3 region is CSASTGRFVVI.

This clonotype was recorded a few times. The chain joins TRBV6-1 to TRBJ2-7; TRBD1 agrees at 11 bases. The CDR3 has 15 amino acids. Germline V gives CDR1 MNHNS, CDR2 SASEGT. J was trimmed by 4 bases and V by 0 bases; bases with no gene match: 2. The CDR3 loop is CASSEAGTGGYEQYV. The CDR3 nucleotides read TGTGCCAGCAGTGAAGCGGGGACAGGGGGTTACGAGCAGTACGTC.

The rearrangement uses TRBV18 and TRBJ1-2; maybe TRBD1 (5 bases). The CDR3 contains 11 residues. V lost 6 bases to trimming and J lost 4 bases, with 6 bases between them. Germline-derived CDR1 and CDR2 are KGHSH and LQKENI. The CDR3: CASSDSYGYTF. The CDR3 DNA follows: TGTGCCAGCTCTGACAGCTATGGCTACACCTTC.

This chain joins TRBV9 and TRBJ2-3; no reliable D call. This CDR3 comprises 14 residues. Germline-derived CDR1 and CDR2 are SGDLS and YYNGEE. Trimming took off 4 bases at V and 3 bases at J, with 12 bases between the two ends. DNA of the CDR3: TGTGCCAGCAGCCCCTCCAGTCGTACAGATACGCAGTATTTT. Translating it yields CASSPSSRTDTQYF.

The chain recombines TRBV21-1 with TRBJ2-3; the table calls TRBD2, which could not be checked here. TRBV21-1 is termed a pseudogene. The CDR3 is made up of 20 amino acids. CDR3 DNA sequence: TGTGCCAGCAGCAAAGCAGGGGCTAGCGGGAGGCCGATCCATACAAATACGCAGTATTTT. Its translation: CASSKAGASGRPIHTNTQYF.

This chain links TRBV5-1 with TRBJ2-1; TRBD2 agrees at 7 bases. Germline trimming cut 1 base from V and 7 bases from J; bases unmatched to any gene: 11. This CDR3 has 16 residues. The germline V gene encodes CDR1 SGHRS and CDR2 YFSETQ. The CDR3 region has the DNA TGCGCCAGCAGCTTGACTGGCGGGAGAGGTGTAAATGAGCAGTTCTTC. Protein sequence: CASSLTGGRGVNEQFF.

V and J are TRBV6-1 and TRBJ2-1; TRBD2 matches at 7 bases. The V gene's germline CDR1 is MNHNS and CDR2 SASEGT. The V gene end was trimmed by 6 bases and the J gene end by 0 bases; junction bases not matched to a gene: 14. The CDR3 sequence is 18 residues long. The chain's CDR3 is CASRTSRRAGDSYNEQFF. The CDR3, as DNA: TGTGCCAGCAGGACGTCAAGGAGGGCGGGGGACTCCTACAATGAGCAGTTCTTC.

The chain combines TRBV4-1 with TRBJ2-1, with 8 bases aligning to TRBD1. Germline trimming cut 1 base from V and 2 bases from J; bases unmatched to any gene: 7. The CDR3 has 17 residues. Germline CDR1 and CDR2: MGHRA and YSYEKL. The CDR3 loop reads CASSQGFQDRAYNEQFF. The CDR3, as DNA: TGCGCCAGCAGCCAAGGTTTTCAGGACAGGGCCTACAATGAGCAGTTCTTC.

This clonotype turned up a few times. The chain combines TRBV11-2 with TRBJ1-1; 7 bases are a match to TRBD1. The CDR3 loop spans 12 amino acids. Germline-derived CDR1 and CDR2 are SGHAT and FQNNGV. The junction had 4 bases not matched to a gene; V was cut back by 5 bases and J by 7 bases. The CDR3 loop reads CASSLRDSEAFF. The CDR3 bases are TGTGCCAGCAGCCTTCGGGACAGTGAAGCTTTCTTT.

In its sample, this clonotype was seen a few times. This rearrangement joins TRBV28 to TRBJ1-5; possibly TRBD1 for D (6 bases). Germline V gene sequence: CDR1 MDHEN, CDR2 SYDVKM. The CDR3 has 17 amino acids. Trimming cost V 7 bases and J 5 bases, with 24 bases left between them. DNA for the CDR3: TGTGCCAGCATCTTTTCCGGGACACCCGGAAGGTATCAGCCCCAGCATTTT. This gives the protein CASIFSGTPGRYQPQHF.

V usage is TRBV14 and J usage is TRBJ1-3, with D unclear. Trimming took 2 bases from V and 1 from J, leaving 18 bases between them. Per germline, CDR1 SGHDN and CDR2 FVKESK. The CDR3 covers 18 residues. The CDR3 bases are TGTGCCAGCAGCCAAAACGTACGGGCGGCTAGGTCTGGAAACACCATATATTTT. This gives the protein CASSQNVRAARSGNTIYF.

This clonotype occurred a few times. The chain uses TRBV20-1 and TRBJ1-5; 7 bases match TRBD1. Unmatched junction bases numbered 6, after V lost 5 bases and J lost 2 bases. The CDR3 spans 14 residues. From germline, CDR1 is DFQATT and CDR2 SNEGSKA (reference sequence). For the CDR3, the DNA is TGCAGTGCTCCCTCCGGGACAGGCAATCAGCCCCAGCATTTT. Its protein is CSAPSGTGNQPQHF.

This clonotype was detected only a few times. The chain uses TRBV5-1 and TRBJ2-3, with 7 bases fitting TRBD1. The CDR3 loop spans 14 amino acids. V was pared by 7 bases and J by 2 bases, with 7 bases of the junction left unmatched. The germline V gene has CDR1 SGHRS and CDR2 YFSETQ. CDR3 nucleotide sequence: TGCGCCAGCCGCCGGGACAGCACCACAGATACGCAGTATTTT. Its translation: CASRRDSTTDTQYF.

This rearrangement joins TRBV6-1 to TRBJ2-7; TRBD2 matches at 13 bases. CDR3 length: 16 residues. The trim removed 3 bases at V and 5 bases at J, leaving 7 bases unmatched. Per the germline V gene, CDR1 is MNHNS and CDR2 is SASEGT. The CDR3 DNA sequence: TGTGCCAGCAGTGATTATCGGACTAGCGGGAGTCACGAGCAGTACGTC. As protein: CASSDYRTSGSHEQYV.

This clonotype has just a few counts. The V call is TRBV5-1, the J call TRBJ2-1; D gene uncertain. Germline V CDR1 and CDR2: SGHRS, YFSETQ. Trimming cost V 3 bases and J 8 bases, with 18 bases left between them. The CDR3 spans 15 residues. The CDR3 loop is CASSSEPPPQDEQFF. CDR3 DNA sequence: TGCGCCAGCAGCTCTGAGCCCCCCCCTCAGGATGAGCAGTTCTTC.

This clonotype occurred a few times. The rearrangement links TRBV20-1 to TRBJ1-5; the match to TRBD1 covers 8 bases. CDR1 and CDR2 from the germline V gene are DFQATT and SNEGSKA (reference sequence). V was pared by 4 bases and J by 2 bases, with 7 bases of the junction left unmatched. The length of the CDR3 is 15 residues. CDR3 sequence reads: CSATAGGAGNQPQHF. The CDR3 DNA follows: TGCAGTGCTACAGCAGGGGGCGCGGGCAATCAGCCCCAGCATTTT.

This CDR3 is CSVGSTGASEAFF. Written as DNA, the CDR3 is TGCAGCGTTGGGTCCACCGGGGCAAGTGAAGCTTTCTTT. The rearrangement uses TRBV29-1 and TRBJ1-1, with a weak D call TRBD1 (5 bases). There are 13 residues in the CDR3. CDR1 SQVTM and CDR2 ANQGSEA come from the germline V gene. V dropped 4 bases and J dropped 7 bases, with 16 bases sitting between them.

This clonotype was seen a few times. The gene calls are TRBV7-2 and TRBJ2-5, with 10 bases aligning to TRBD2. The junction had 4 bases not matched to a gene; V was cut back by 1 base and J by 2 bases. This CDR3 has 16 amino acids. Per germline, CDR1 SGHTA and CDR2 FQGNSA. The CDR3 protein is CASSLGGLADQETQYF. CDR3 DNA: TGTGCCAGCAGCTTAGGAGGACTAGCGGATCAAGAGACCCAGTACTTC.

The rearrangement links TRBV5-1 to TRBJ2-1; D is possibly TRBD1 or TRBD2 (6 bases each). Germline V gene sequence: CDR1 SGHRS, CDR2 YFSETQ. V was pared by 4 bases and J by 5 bases, with 16 bases between. The CDR3 runs 15 residues. In nucleotides, the CDR3 is TGCGCCAGCAGCCCCGGGGGCTTGGGTAACAATGAGCAGTTCTTC. Protein product: CASSPGGLGNNEQFF.

The chain employs TRBV2 and TRBJ2-2; D not resolved. The germline V gene encodes CDR1 SNHLY and CDR2 FYNNEI. V lost 4 bases and J 5 bases, leaving 8 bases between the germline ends. The CDR3 has 13 residues. This CDR3 reads CASSVRGTGELFF. CDR3 in DNA: TGTGCCAGCAGTGTTAGAGGAACCGGGGAGCTGTTTTTT.

This clonotype was picked up a small number of times. The V gene is TRBV10-3, the J gene TRBJ2-2; the D is unclear. This CDR3 contains 13 residues. V was pared by 4 bases and J by 6 bases, with 9 bases between. Germline CDR1 reads ENHRY; CDR2 reads SYGVKD. The CDR3 DNA reads TGTGCCATCAGTGCGGTTGGCCCCGGGGAGCTGTTTTTT. It is translated as CAISAVGPGELFF.

This clonotype was recorded only once. V usage is TRBV2 and J usage is TRBJ1-4; 7 positions agree with TRBD1. V was pared by 7 bases and J by 2 bases, with 7 bases of the junction left unmatched. CDR1 is SNHLY and CDR2 is FYNNEI in the germline V gene. The CDR3 has 15 amino acids. This CDR3 is CASTKTTGTNEKLFF. The DNA for the CDR3 is TGTGCCAGCACGAAAACGACAGGGACTAATGAAAAACTGTTTTTT.

A few counts support this clonotype. The DNA for the CDR3 is TGTGCCAGCAGTTTAAGCGGGAGGCCGTCCTACAATGAGCAGTTCTTC. This translates into CASSLSGRPSYNEQFF. The chain carries TRBV12-3 or TRBV12-4 and TRBJ2-1, with 9 bases identical to TRBD2. The CDR3 runs 16 residues. V lost 2 bases, J lost 1 base, and 3 bases stayed unmatched.

This clonotype was counted only a few times. The rearrangement links TRBV10-3 to TRBJ2-1; D might be TRBD2 (6 bases). The V end lost 7 bases, the J end lost 8 bases, and 15 bases lay between the germline ends. The CDR3 is 13 amino acids. Germline-derived CDR1 and CDR2 are ENHRY and SYGVKD. CDR3 DNA sequence: TGTGCCATCACAAGGCGGAGGGAGCATGAGCAGTTCTTC. This translates into CAITRRREHEQFF.

The gene calls are TRBV29-1 and TRBJ1-2; D may be TRBD1 (5 bases). Germline lookup yields CDR1 SQVTM and CDR2 ANQGSEA. The CDR3 runs to 13 residues. V gave up 7 bases and J gave up 6 bases, with 18 bases separating them. CDR3 nucleotide sequence: TGCAGCGCCATGGAAGTCGTGGGGGATGGCTACACCTTC. Amino acid sequence: CSAMEVVGDGYTF.

This chain uses TRBV7-8 with TRBJ2-3, with TRBD1 identical over 8 bases. V lost 0 bases to trimming and J lost 9 bases; unmatched junction nucleotides: 17. This CDR3 is built from 18 residues. Germline CDR1 SGHVS, CDR2 FQNEAQ. This CDR3 reads CASSLALQGVGGGRTQYF. CDR3 nucleotides: TGTGCCAGCAGCTTAGCGCTACAGGGGGTAGGGGGTGGGCGGACGCAGTATTTT.

This clonotype came up a few times. The chain couples TRBV10-3 to TRBJ2-7; the D call may be TRBD1 or TRBD2 (5 bases each). V was clipped by 0 bases and J by 6 bases, with 9 bases between them. The CDR3 contains 13 residues. Looked up from germline, CDR1 is ENHRY and CDR2 is SYGVKD. CDR3 region: CAISESKGTEQYF. The CDR3 region has the DNA TGTGCCATCAGTGAGTCGAAGGGGACCGAGCAGTACTTC.

This clonotype showed up just a few times. This chain uses TRBV10-3 with TRBJ2-3; 14 bases fit TRBD2. In germline, CDR1 is ENHRY, CDR2 SYGVKD. This CDR3 has 19 residues. Germline trimming cut 0 bases from V and 3 bases from J; bases unmatched to any gene: 8. Written as DNA, the CDR3 is TGTGCCATCAGTGAGTCGTGGGGGACTAGCGGGAGTATAACAGATACGCAGTATTTT. It encodes CAISESWGTSGSITDTQYF.

The chain links TRBV10-3 to TRBJ2-3, with TRBD2 as a possible D gene (5 bases). With 4 bases removed from V and 1 base from J, the gap between germline ends came to 9 bases. This CDR3 comprises 14 residues. The V gene's germline CDR1 is ENHRY and CDR2 SYGVKD. The CDR3 sequence is CAISAGTGTDTQYF. The CDR3 DNA reads TGTGCCATCAGTGCGGGAACTGGCACAGATACGCAGTATTTT.